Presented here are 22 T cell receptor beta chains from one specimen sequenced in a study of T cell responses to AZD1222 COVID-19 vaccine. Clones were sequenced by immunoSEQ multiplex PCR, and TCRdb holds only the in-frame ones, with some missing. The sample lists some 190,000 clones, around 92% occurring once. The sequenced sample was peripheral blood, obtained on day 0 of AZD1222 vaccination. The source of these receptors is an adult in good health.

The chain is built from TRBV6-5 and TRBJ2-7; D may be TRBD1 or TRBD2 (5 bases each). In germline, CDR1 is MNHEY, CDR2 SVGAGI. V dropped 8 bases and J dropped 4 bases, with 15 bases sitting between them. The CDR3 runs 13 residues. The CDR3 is CASSGTLIYEQYF. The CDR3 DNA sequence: TGTGCCAGCTCCGGGACGCTAATTTACGAGCAGTACTTC.

The CDR3 DNA reads as TGTGCCAGCAGTTGGACTAGCAGTTACGAGCAGTACTTC. It translates to CASSWTSSYEQYF. This sequence joins TRBV6-5 and TRBJ2-7; TRBD2 agrees at 8 bases. The CDR3 consists of 13 residues. CDR1 and CDR2 from the germline V gene are MNHEY and SVGAGI. The V and J ends lost 4 bases and 4 bases, in that order; junction bases with no gene match: 3.

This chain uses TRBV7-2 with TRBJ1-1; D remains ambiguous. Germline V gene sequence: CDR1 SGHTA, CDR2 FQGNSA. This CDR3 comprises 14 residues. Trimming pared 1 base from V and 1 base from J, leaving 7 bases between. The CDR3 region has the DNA TGTGCCAGCAGCTTAGGCCCGGGGAACACTGAAGCTTTCTTT. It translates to CASSLGPGNTEAFF.

The CDR3 spells CASQEGWTSYEQYF. The CDR3 bases are TGTGCCAGCCAGGAGGGGTGGACGTCCTACGAGCAGTACTTC. The gene calls are TRBV28 and TRBJ2-7, with D perhaps TRBD2 (6 bases). CDR1 and CDR2 from the germline V gene are MDHEN and SYDVKM. This CDR3 has 14 amino acids. Between the trimmed V and J ends, which lost 8 bases and 1 base, there was a span of 15 bases.

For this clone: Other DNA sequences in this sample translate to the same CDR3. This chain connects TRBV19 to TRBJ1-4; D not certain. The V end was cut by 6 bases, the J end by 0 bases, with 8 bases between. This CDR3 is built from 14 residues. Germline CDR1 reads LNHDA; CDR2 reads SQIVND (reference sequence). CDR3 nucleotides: TGTGCCAGTAGACGGACCTCAACTAATGAAAAACTGTTTTTT. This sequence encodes CASRRTSTNEKLFF.

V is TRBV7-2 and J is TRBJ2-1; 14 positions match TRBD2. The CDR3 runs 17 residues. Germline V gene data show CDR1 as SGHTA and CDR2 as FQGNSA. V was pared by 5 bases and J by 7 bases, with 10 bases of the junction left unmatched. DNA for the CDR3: TGTGCCAGCAGCCTGCGCGCGACTAGCGGGGGGGGGAATGAGCAGTTCTTC. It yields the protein CASSLRATSGGGNEQFF.

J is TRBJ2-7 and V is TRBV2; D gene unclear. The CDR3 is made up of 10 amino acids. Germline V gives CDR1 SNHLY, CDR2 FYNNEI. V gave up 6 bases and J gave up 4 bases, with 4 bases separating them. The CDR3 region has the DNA TGTGCCAGCAGAGTTTACGAGCAGTACTTC. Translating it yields CASRVYEQYF.

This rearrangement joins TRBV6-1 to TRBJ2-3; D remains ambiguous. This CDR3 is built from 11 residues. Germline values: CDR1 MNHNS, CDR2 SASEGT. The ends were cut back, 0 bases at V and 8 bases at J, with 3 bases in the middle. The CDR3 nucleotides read TGTGCCAGCAGTGAAGCCCCTACGCAGTATTTT. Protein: CASSEAPTQYF.

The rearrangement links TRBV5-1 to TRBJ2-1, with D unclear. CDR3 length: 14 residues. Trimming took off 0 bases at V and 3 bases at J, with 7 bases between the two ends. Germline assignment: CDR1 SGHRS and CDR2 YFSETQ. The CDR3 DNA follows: TGCGCCAGCAGCTTGGGGGATAGCTACAATGAGCAGTTCTTC. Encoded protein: CASSLGDSYNEQFF.

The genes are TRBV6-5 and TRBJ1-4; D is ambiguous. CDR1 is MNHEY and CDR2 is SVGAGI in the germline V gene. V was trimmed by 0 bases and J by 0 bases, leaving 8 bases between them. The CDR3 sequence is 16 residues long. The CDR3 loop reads CASSYSNGPTNEKLFF. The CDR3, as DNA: TGTGCCAGCAGTTACTCGAACGGGCCAACTAATGAAAAACTGTTTTTT.

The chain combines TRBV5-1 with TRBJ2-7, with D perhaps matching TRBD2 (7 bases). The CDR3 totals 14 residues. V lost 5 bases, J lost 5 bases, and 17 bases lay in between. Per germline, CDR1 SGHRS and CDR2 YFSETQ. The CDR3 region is CASSRGGDLNEQYF. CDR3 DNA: TGCGCCAGCAGTAGGGGGGGAGATCTAAACGAGCAGTACTTC.

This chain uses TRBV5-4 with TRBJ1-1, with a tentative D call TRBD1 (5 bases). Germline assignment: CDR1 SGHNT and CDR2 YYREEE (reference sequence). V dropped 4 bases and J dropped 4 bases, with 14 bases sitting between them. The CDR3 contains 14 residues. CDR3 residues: CASSPGTYGTEAFF. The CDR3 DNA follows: TGTGCCAGCAGCCCAGGGACGTACGGCACTGAAGCTTTCTTT.

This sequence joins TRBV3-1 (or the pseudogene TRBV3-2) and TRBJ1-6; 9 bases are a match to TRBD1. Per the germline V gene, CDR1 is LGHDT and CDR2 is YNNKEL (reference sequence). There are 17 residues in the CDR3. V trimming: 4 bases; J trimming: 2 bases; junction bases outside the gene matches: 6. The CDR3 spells CASSRGQGLTYNSPLHF. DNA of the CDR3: TGTGCCAGCAGCCGGGGACAGGGCCTTACCTATAATTCACCCCTCCACTTT.

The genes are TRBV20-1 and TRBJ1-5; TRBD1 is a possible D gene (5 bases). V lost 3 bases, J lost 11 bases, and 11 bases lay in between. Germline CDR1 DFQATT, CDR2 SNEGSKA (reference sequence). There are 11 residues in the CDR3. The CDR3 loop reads CSASVRGAQHF. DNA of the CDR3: TGCAGTGCTAGTGTGAGGGGAGCCCAGCATTTT.

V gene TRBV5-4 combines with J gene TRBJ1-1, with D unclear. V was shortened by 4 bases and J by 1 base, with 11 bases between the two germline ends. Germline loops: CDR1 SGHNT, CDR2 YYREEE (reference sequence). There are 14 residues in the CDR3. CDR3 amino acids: CASSPSMGNTEAFF. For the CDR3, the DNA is TGTGCCAGCAGCCCCTCGATGGGGAACACTGAAGCTTTCTTT.

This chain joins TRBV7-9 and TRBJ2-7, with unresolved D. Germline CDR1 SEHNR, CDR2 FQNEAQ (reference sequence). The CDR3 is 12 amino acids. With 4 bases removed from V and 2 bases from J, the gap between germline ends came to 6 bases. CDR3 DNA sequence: TGTGCCAGCAGCTGGGATGCCTACGAGCAGTACTTC. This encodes CASSWDAYEQYF.

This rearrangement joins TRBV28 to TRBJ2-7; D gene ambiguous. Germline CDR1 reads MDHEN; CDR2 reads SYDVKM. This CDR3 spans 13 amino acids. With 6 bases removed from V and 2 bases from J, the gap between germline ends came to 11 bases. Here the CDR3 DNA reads TGTGCCAGCAGCTCATCAGTAACCTACGAGCAGTACTTC. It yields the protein CASSSSVTYEQYF.

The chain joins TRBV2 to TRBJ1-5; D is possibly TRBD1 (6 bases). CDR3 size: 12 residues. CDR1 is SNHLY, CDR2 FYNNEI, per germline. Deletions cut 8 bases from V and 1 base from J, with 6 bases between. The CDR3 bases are TGTGCCAGCGGGGGCAGCAATCAGCCCCAGCATTTT. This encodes CASGGSNQPQHF.

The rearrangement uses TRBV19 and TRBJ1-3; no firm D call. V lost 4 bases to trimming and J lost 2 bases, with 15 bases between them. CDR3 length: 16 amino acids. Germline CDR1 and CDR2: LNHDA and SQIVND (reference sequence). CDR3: CASSTPLTEPGNTIYF. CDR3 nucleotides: TGTGCCAGTAGTACTCCATTGACGGAGCCTGGAAACACCATATATTTT. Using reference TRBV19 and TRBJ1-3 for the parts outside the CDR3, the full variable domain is DGGITQSPKYLFRKEGQNVTLSCEQNLNHDAMYWYRQDPGQGLRLIYYSQIVNDFQKGDIAEGYSVSREKKESFPLTVTSAQKNPTAFYLCASSTPLTEPGNTIYFGEGSWLTVV.

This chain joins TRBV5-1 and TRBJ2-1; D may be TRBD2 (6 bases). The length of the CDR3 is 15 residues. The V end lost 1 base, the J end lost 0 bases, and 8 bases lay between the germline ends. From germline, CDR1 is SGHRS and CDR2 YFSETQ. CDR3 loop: CASSLTGASYNEQFF. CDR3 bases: TGCGCCAGCAGCTTGACGGGAGCCTCCTACAATGAGCAGTTCTTC.

The CDR3 nucleotides read TGTGCCAGCAGTTCCGGGACTAGGACAGATACGCAGTATTTT. Translation: CASSSGTRTDTQYF. The rearrangement uses TRBV6-5 and TRBJ2-3, with 8 bases lining up with TRBD2. Per the germline V gene, CDR1 is MNHEY and CDR2 is SVGAGI. The CDR3 has 14 amino acids. Trimming removed 4 bases from V and 3 bases from J; junction bases left unmatched: 3.

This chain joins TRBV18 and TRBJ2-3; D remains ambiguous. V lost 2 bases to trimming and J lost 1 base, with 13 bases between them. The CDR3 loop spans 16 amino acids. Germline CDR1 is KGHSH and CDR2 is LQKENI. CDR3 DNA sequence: TGTGCCAGCTCACCAGGCCCGGGTCGGGGCACAGATACGCAGTATTTT. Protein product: CASSPGPGRGTDTQYF.